This T cell receptor beta chain was retrieved from a study of shared clonotypes between healthy human individuals. Study results and caveats: Lower generation probabilities were found for non-shared clonotypes than for those shared by all four donors.

Roughly 210 ng DNA, about 33,000 T cell genomes, went into each sorted-subset replicate PCR. Produced via immunoSEQ multiplex PCR; TCRdb's table is partial and in-frame only. The sample lists roughly 760,000 clones, around 74% occurring once. Note on this clone: Antigen: not known.

Trimming stripped 3 bases from V and 1 base from J, with 12 bases between. Germline assignment: CDR1 MNHEY and CDR2 SVGAGI. The CDR3 runs to 15 residues. Donors had no recently reported acute infections or vaccinations and were HIV-negative. V usage is TRBV6-5 and J usage is TRBJ2-5, with D possibly matching TRBD1 (6 bases). Material: memory CD4+ T cells sorted from blood. Subset meaning: CD45RA-negative fraction. The TCR originated in a woman aged 30 to 39 in good health. The CDR3 reads CASSYTGSLQETQYF. CDR3 nucleotides: TGTGCCAGCAGTTATACAGGGAGTCTCCAAGAGACCCAGTACTTC.